The clone carrying this T cell receptor (beta chain) came up many times. The antigen remains undetermined. In TCRdb, the reads were re-called with MiXCR into one record per CDR3 protein. The sample consists of roughly 340,000 distinct CDR3 sequences, 25% to 30% of them appearing once. The sample is drawn from a study of T cell repertoires in cytomegalovirus infection. Study information: Indications came from public TCR beta signatures; they pointed to CMV infection and to a matching HLA type. Broader study findings: CMV-specific TCR beta clonotypes restricted by HLA-C dominated the ex vivo response. Cumulative public TCR beta family frequency identified CMV carriers with the relevant HLA.

CDR1 and CDR2 (germline): SGDLS, YYNGEE. V was pared by 3 bases and J by 0 bases, with 10 bases between. CDR3 length: 15 residues. The clonotype was recovered from a human donor in good health (CMV status not recorded). Some clones in this sample may be carry-over from other donors' samples. The material sequenced was cultured PBMCs, taken from culture after CMV antigen stimulation. The rearrangement uses TRBV9 and TRBJ1-5, with unresolved D. CDR3 sequence (DNA): TGTGCCAGCAGCGCCCGCGGGGATAGCAATCAGCCCCAGCATTTT. Protein product: CASSARGDSNQPQHF.